The sequence of this TCR beta chain was determined in a study of blood T cell repertoires in COVID-19. Assay: immunoSEQ multiplex PCR; the TCRdb copy retains only in-frame clones and omits some. The sample carries 120,000 to 150,000 clones, roughly 79% recorded once. Germline loops: CDR1 GTSNPN, CDR2 SVGIG (reference sequence). This CDR3 contains 13 residues. The V end was cut by 2 bases, the J end by 1 base, with 8 bases between. The sequence derives from a human donor with acute or convalescent COVID-19. The donor label of this sample is uncertain. V is TRBV30 and J is TRBJ1-1; no clear D. Sequencing was performed on peripheral blood. CDR3 DNA sequence: TGTGCCTGGAGTCCTTTCCGGAACACTGAAGCTTTCTTT. It translates to CAWSPFRNTEAFF.